This T cell receptor beta chain came from a study of siplizumab effects on memory and regulatory T cells. Findings of the study overall: Of the alloreactive clones, only a minor fraction mapped to unstimulated subsets. The mean Treg-derived percentage of mappable alloreactive CD4+ clones was around 69% with siplizumab compared with under 30% in controls. Naive T cells looked more diverse than memory cells and looked like major alloresponse contributors. It was never confirmed that proliferating Tregs from siplizumab cultures were suppressive.

Regarding this clone: Its antigen is not identified.

The CDR3 is 13 residues long. The ends lost 5 bases at V and 4 bases at J; junction bases unmatched: 1. The germline CDR1 and CDR2 sequences are MNHNS and SASEGT. Produced via immunoSEQ multiplex PCR; TCRdb's table is partial and in-frame only. The data contain approximately 120,000 clones, 92% of them seen just once; the ten biggest clones take up around 0.73%. The source is a human donor in good health. Sequences were obtained from Tregs sorted from blood. This chain links TRBV6-1 with TRBJ1-1, with 10 bases identical to TRBD1. CDR3 region: CASSWTGGTEAFF. The CDR3 bases are TGTGCCAGCAGTTGGACAGGGGGCACTGAAGCTTTCTTT.